This T cell receptor beta chain is from a study of blood T cell repertoires in COVID-19. Across the whole study: T cells, B-cell-depleted T cells, or PBMCs provided the cDNA or gDNA that served as material.

V gave up 4 bases and J gave up 6 bases; unmatched junction bases: 5. CDR1 and CDR2 (germline): MGHRA, YSYEKL. The CDR3 is made up of 15 amino acids. Per the original data handling: Quantification of nucleated cells was approximated via reference gene primer amplification. Assay: immunoSEQ multiplex PCR; the TCRdb copy retains only in-frame clones and omits some. V, J and clone size are taken as reported in that table, and D and trimming were inferred from the DNA itself. The sample shows under 350,000 clones, over 75% of them seen only once. The origin of this receptor is a human donor in a cohort sampled during active COVID-19. The chain links TRBV4-1 to TRBJ1-5; 11 bases map to TRBD1. The sequenced sample consisted of peripheral blood. CDR3 region: CASSLRTGGGQPQHF. The CDR3 bases are TGCGCCAGCAGCCTACGGACAGGGGGCGGTCAGCCCCAGCATTTT.